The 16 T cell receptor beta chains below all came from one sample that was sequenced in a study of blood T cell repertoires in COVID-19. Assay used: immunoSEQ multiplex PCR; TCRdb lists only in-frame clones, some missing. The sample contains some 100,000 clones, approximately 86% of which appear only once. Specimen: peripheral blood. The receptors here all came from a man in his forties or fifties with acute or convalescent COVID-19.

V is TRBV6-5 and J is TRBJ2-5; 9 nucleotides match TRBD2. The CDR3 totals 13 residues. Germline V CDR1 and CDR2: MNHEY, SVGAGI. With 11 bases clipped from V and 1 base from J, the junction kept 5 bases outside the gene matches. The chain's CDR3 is CAVRLAAQETQYF. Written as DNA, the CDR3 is TGTGCCGTGCGACTAGCGGCCCAAGAGACCCAGTACTTC.

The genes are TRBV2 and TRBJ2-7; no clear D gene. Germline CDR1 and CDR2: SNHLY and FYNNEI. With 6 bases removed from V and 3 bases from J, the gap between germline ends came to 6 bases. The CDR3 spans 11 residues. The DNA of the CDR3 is TGTGCCAGCAGACTACTCTACGAGCAGTACTTC. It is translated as CASRLLYEQYF.

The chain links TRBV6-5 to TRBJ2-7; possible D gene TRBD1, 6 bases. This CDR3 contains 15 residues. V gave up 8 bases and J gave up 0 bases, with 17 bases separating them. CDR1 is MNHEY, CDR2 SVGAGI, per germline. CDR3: CASLLRDMLSYEQYF. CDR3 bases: TGTGCCAGCCTCCTACGGGACATGCTCTCCTACGAGCAGTACTTC.

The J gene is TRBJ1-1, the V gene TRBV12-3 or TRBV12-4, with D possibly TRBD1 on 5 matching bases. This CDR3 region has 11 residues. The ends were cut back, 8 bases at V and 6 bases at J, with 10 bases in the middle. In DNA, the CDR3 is TGTGCCAGCCAAGCGGGGCCTGAAGCTTTCTTT. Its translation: CASQAGPEAFF.

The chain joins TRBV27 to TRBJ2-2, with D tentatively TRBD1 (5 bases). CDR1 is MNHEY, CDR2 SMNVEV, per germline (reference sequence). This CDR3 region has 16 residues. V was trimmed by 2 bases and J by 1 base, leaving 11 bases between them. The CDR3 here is CASSLSTGGNTGELFF. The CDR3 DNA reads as TGTGCCAGCAGTTTAAGTACAGGTGGGAACACCGGGGAGCTGTTTTTT.

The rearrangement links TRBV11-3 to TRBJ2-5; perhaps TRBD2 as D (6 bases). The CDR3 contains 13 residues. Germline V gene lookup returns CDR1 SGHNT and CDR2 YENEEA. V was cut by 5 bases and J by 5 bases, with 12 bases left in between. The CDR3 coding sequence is TGTGCCAGCAGCCGCGAGGCGGGGGAGACCCAGTACTTC. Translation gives CASSREAGETQYF.

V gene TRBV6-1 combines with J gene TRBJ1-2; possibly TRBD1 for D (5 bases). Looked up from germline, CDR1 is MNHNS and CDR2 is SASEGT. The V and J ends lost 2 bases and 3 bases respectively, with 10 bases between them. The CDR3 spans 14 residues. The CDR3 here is CASSESSRDYGYTF. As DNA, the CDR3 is TGTGCCAGCAGTGAAAGTAGCAGGGACTATGGCTACACCTTC.

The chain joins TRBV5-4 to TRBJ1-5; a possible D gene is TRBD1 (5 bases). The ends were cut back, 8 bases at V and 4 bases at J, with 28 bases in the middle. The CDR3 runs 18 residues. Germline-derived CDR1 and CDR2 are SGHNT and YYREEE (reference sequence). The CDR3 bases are TGTGCCAGGTCCTTGACAGCCCGCGAGGCTACCGCGAATCAGCCCCAGCATTTT. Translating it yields CARSLTAREATANQPQHF.

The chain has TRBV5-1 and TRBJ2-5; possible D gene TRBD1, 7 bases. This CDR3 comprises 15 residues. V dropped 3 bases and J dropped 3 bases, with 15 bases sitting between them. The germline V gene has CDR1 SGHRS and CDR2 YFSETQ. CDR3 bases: TGCGCCAGCAGCTACGGGACAGCGGGTAAAGAGACCCAGTACTTC. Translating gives CASSYGTAGKETQYF.

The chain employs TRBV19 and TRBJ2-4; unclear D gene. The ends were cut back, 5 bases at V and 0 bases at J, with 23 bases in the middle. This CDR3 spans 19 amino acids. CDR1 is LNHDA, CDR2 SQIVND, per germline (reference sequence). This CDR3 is CASSPGPPSGSIAKNIQYF. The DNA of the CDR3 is TGTGCCAGTAGTCCTGGCCCTCCTAGTGGGTCGATAGCCAAAAACATTCAGTACTTC.

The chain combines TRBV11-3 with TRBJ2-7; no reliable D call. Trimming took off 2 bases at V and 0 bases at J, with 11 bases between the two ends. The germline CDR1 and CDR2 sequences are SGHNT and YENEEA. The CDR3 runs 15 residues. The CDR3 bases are TGTGCCAGCAGCTTATTATCCGTAAACTCCTACGAGCAGTACTTC. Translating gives CASSLLSVNSYEQYF.

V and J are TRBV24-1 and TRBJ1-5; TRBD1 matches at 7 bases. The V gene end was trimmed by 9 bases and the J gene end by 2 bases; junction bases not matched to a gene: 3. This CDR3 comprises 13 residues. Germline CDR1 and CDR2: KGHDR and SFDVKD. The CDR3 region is CATLGQGNQPQHF. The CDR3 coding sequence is TGTGCCACCCTAGGACAGGGCAATCAGCCCCAGCATTTT.

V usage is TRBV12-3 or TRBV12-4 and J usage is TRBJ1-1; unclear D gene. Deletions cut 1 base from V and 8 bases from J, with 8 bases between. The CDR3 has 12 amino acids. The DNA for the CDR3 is TGTGCCAGCAGTTTAGTTCCCAGAGAAGCTTTCTTT. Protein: CASSLVPREAFF.

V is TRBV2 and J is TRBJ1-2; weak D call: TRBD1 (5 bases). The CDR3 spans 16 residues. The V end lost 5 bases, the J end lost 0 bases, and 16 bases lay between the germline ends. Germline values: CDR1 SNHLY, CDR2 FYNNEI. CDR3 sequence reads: CASSIAPTAPNYGYTF. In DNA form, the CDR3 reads TGTGCCAGCAGTATAGCCCCGACAGCCCCTAACTATGGCTACACCTTC.

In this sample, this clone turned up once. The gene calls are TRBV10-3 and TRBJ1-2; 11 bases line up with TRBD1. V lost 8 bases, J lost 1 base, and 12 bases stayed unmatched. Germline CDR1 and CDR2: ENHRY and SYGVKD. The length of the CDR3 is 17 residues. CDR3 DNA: TGTGCCATCGGTACCGGGACAGGGGGTAATTTTAACTATGGCTACACCTTC. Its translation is CAIGTGTGGNFNYGYTF.

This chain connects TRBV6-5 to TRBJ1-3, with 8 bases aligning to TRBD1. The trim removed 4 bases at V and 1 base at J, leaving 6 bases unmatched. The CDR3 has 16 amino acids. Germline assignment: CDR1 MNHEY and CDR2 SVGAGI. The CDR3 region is CASSFGQGLSGNTIYF. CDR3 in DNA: TGTGCCAGCAGTTTTGGACAGGGCCTATCTGGAAACACCATATATTTT.